Below, 14 T cell receptor beta chains from the same sample are listed, as sequenced in a study of technical replicates of blood from a handful of donors. TCRdb's copy holds only in-frame clones and misses some; the assay was immunoSEQ multiplex PCR. The data show approximately 58,000 clones, 86% seen once. Sequencing was performed on PBMCs. These receptors originate from a human donor in good health. Some clones in this sample may be carry-over from other donors' samples.

The rearrangement uses TRBV11-1 and TRBJ1-3, with D unclear. Germline V gene sequence: CDR1 SGHAT, CDR2 FQDESV (reference sequence). There are 14 residues in the CDR3. V was clipped by 4 bases and J by 3 bases, with 10 bases between them. CDR3 region: CASSSEGGGNTIYF. The CDR3 DNA follows: TGTGCCAGCAGCTCCGAGGGTGGTGGAAACACCATATATTTT.

The chain uses TRBV15 and TRBJ2-7; D possibly corresponds to TRBD2 (5 bases). Trimming cost V 5 bases and J 7 bases, with 15 bases left between them. From germline, CDR1 is LNHNV and CDR2 YYDKDF (reference sequence). This CDR3 is 13 amino acids long. CDR3 sequence: CATSVERRGEQYF. The CDR3 DNA follows: TGTGCCACCAGCGTCGAACGGAGAGGGGAGCAGTACTTC.

The V gene is TRBV10-3, the J gene TRBJ1-1; 9 positions match TRBD1. This CDR3 is 14 amino acids long. V lost 6 bases and J lost 7; bases outside the gene matches: 9. The germline V gene has CDR1 ENHRY and CDR2 SYGVKD. DNA for the CDR3: TGTGCCATCAGAGCCCCCGGGACAGGGTTTGAAGCTTTCTTT. Protein sequence: CAIRAPGTGFEAFF.

The J gene is TRBJ1-2, the V gene TRBV6-1; TRBD1 is a possible D gene (5 bases). V gave up 1 base and J gave up 8 bases, with 11 bases separating them. This CDR3 has 13 residues. In germline, CDR1 is MNHNS, CDR2 SASEGT. The CDR3 spells CASSEDPGRGYTF. Written as DNA, the CDR3 is TGTGCCAGCAGTGAAGATCCAGGGCGCGGCTACACCTTC.

This chain links TRBV7-2 with TRBJ1-1; D is ambiguous. This CDR3 is 13 amino acids long. Germline CDR1 reads SGHTA; CDR2 reads FQGNSA. Trimming removed 3 bases from V and 2 bases from J, with 7 bases in between. The CDR3 DNA reads as TGTGCCAGCAGCTTGGCAATCAACACTGAAGCTTTCTTT. This sequence encodes CASSLAINTEAFF.

This clone is a singleton in its sample. This rearrangement joins TRBV19 to TRBJ1-1; D possibly corresponds to TRBD1 (6 bases). CDR3 length equals 15 residues. Germline V CDR1 and CDR2: LNHDA, SQIVND (reference sequence). With 6 bases removed from V and 4 bases from J, the gap between germline ends came to 18 bases. DNA for the CDR3: TGTGCCAGTAGGACTGGGGGGGGGCAGCCCACTGAAGCTTTCTTT. Amino acid sequence: CASRTGGGQPTEAFF.

V and J are TRBV23-1 and TRBJ2-5; D possibly corresponds to TRBD2 (5 bases). TRBV23-1 is designated an ORF whose function remains uncertain. Trimming left V 0 bases short and J 5 bases short, with 10 bases between. The CDR3 is 14 residues long. CDR3 region: CASSQSRVWETQYF. CDR3 nucleotide sequence: TGCGCCAGCAGTCAATCGAGGGTATGGGAGACCCAGTACTTC.

The rearrangement uses TRBV6-1 and TRBJ1-1; a possible D gene is TRBD1 (6 bases). Germline V gene data show CDR1 as MNHNS and CDR2 as SASEGT. The CDR3 is 15 amino acids. Trimming removed 6 bases at V and 5 bases at J, with 19 bases between. The CDR3 loop reads CASRGLWGGDTEAFF. The CDR3 nucleotides read TGTGCCAGCAGGGGCCTTTGGGGGGGCGATACTGAAGCTTTCTTT.

The chain joins TRBV6-5 to TRBJ1-3; a possible D gene is TRBD1 (5 bases). CDR3 length: 14 residues. V lost 6 bases to trimming and J lost 0 bases, with 9 bases between them. Germline V gene lookup returns CDR1 MNHEY and CDR2 SVGAGI. For the CDR3, the DNA is TGTGCCAGCAGCGCAGGGTTCTCTGGAAACACCATATATTTT. Its protein is CASSAGFSGNTIYF.

V usage is TRBV30 and J usage is TRBJ1-6, with D possibly TRBD1 on 5 matching bases. Germline-derived CDR1 and CDR2 are GTSNPN and SVGIG (reference sequence). Trimming took 2 bases from V and 4 from J, leaving 12 bases between them. This CDR3 spans 15 amino acids. The CDR3 spells CAWSQMQGYNSPLHF. The CDR3 DNA reads as TGTGCCTGGAGTCAAATGCAGGGTTATAATTCACCCCTCCACTTT.

The chain joins TRBV7-7 to TRBJ2-2, with D possibly being TRBD2 (5 bases). Trimming took 1 base from V and 7 from J, leaving 13 bases between them. Looked up from germline, CDR1 is SSHAT and CDR2 is FNYEAQ (reference sequence). The CDR3 loop spans 15 amino acids. The CDR3 region has the DNA TGTGCCAGCAGCTTAGTTTCCGGGGTTGTCGGGGAGCTGTTTTTT. Protein product: CASSLVSGVVGELFF.

This chain connects TRBV30 to TRBJ2-3, with 9 bases fitting TRBD2. V was pared by 4 bases and J by 10 bases, with 6 bases of the junction left unmatched. The CDR3 is made up of 12 amino acids. Germline V lookup: CDR1 GTSNPN, CDR2 SVGIG (reference sequence). The CDR3: CAWTRSGRAQYF. For the CDR3, the DNA is TGTGCCTGGACCCGTAGCGGGAGAGCGCAGTATTTT.

The chain joins TRBV7-6 to TRBJ2-1, with 7 positions matching TRBD1. Per germline, CDR1 SGHVS and CDR2 FNYEAQ. V was pared by 5 bases and J by 0 bases, with 13 bases of the junction left unmatched. This CDR3 is built from 18 residues. The CDR3 sequence: CASSLRTPTGSSYNEQFF. DNA of the CDR3: TGTGCCAGCAGCCTCCGGACCCCGACAGGGAGCTCCTACAATGAGCAGTTCTTC.

This clone has a single count. The CDR3 is CASSLLGQGNTEAFF. DNA for the CDR3: TGTGCCAGCAGCTTATTGGGACAAGGGAACACTGAAGCTTTCTTT. This sequence joins TRBV7-2 and TRBJ1-1, with a possible D match to TRBD1 (6 bases). The CDR3 loop spans 15 amino acids. Germline CDR1 reads SGHTA; CDR2 reads FQGNSA. With 2 bases removed from V and 1 base from J, the gap between germline ends came to 11 bases.